The 5 T cell receptor beta chains reported below all come from one sample, sequenced in a study of beta chain features in type 1 diabetes. As every portion of the isolated RNA was reverse transcribed, the sequencing read expressed TCRB transcripts. Method: immunoSEQ multiplex PCR; TCRdb's copy keeps in-frame clones and lacks some. The sample lists about 650,000 clones, roughly 12% seen once, with 0.09% to 0.15% in the top ten. No antigen has been identified for these receptors. Study observations and caveats: Moderately but significantly shorter TCRB CDR3s were found in Type 1 diabetes patients in all four CD4+ subsets.

The sample consisted of naive CD4+ T cells from blood. Receptors were obtained from a man aged 25 to 40 with type 1 diabetes.

The chain joins TRBV7-2 to TRBJ2-5; 11 nucleotides align to TRBD1. V trimming: 5 bases; J trimming: 5 bases; junction bases outside the gene matches: 7. The CDR3 extends over 15 amino acids. From germline, CDR1 is SGHTA and CDR2 FQGNSA. In nucleotides, the CDR3 is TGTGCCAGCAGCACCGGACAGGGGGCTTGGGAGACCCAGTACTTC. This encodes CASSTGQGAWETQYF. Combining the CDR3 with reference TRBV7-2 and TRBJ2-5 gives the whole variable domain GAGVSQSPSNKVTEKGKDVELRCDPISGHTALYWYRQSLGQGLEFLIYFQGNSAPDKSGLPSDRFSAERTGGSVSTLTIQRTQQEDSAVYLCASSTGQGAWETQYFGPGTRLLVL.

There are a few counts of this clone. This CDR3 reads CASGDLTYEQYF. DNA of the CDR3: TGTGCCAGCGGGGATCTTACCTACGAGCAGTACTTC. The J gene is TRBJ2-7, the V gene TRBV6-5; D remains unclear. Germline CDR1 and CDR2: MNHEY and SVGAGI. Trimming took off 8 bases at V and 2 bases at J, with 10 bases between the two ends. This CDR3 comprises 12 residues.

The table lists this clone with a few counts. The CDR3 DNA sequence: TGTGCCTGGAGTAGTTTAGAGCCCGGGGAGCTGTTTTTT. Translation: CAWSSLEPGELFF. The chain recombines TRBV30 with TRBJ2-2; D is undetermined. Between the trimmed V and J ends, which lost 2 bases and 6 bases, there was a span of 10 bases. The V gene's germline CDR1 is GTSNPN and CDR2 SVGIG (reference sequence). The length of the CDR3 is 13 residues.

Details on this clone: Other DNA variants within this sample encode the same CDR3. The J gene is TRBJ2-5, the V gene TRBV11-3, with D unresolved. V was cut by 1 base and J by 2 bases, with 5 bases left in between. In germline, CDR1 is SGHNT, CDR2 YENEEA. The CDR3 is made up of 13 amino acids. The CDR3 coding sequence is TGTGCCAGCAGCTTAGGGCAGCAAGAGACCCAGTACTTC. Translation: CASSLGQQETQYF.

This clone came up a few times. This chain links TRBV9 with TRBJ1-2, with TRBD1 matching over 7 bases. The CDR3 is 14 residues long. Germline CDR1 reads SGDLS; CDR2 reads YYNGEE. Trimming at V came to 4 bases and at J to 2 bases, leaving 5 bases not matched to a gene. CDR3 coding DNA: TGTGCCAGCAGCCGGGACAGCAGAAACTATGGCTACACCTTC. It codes for CASSRDSRNYGYTF.